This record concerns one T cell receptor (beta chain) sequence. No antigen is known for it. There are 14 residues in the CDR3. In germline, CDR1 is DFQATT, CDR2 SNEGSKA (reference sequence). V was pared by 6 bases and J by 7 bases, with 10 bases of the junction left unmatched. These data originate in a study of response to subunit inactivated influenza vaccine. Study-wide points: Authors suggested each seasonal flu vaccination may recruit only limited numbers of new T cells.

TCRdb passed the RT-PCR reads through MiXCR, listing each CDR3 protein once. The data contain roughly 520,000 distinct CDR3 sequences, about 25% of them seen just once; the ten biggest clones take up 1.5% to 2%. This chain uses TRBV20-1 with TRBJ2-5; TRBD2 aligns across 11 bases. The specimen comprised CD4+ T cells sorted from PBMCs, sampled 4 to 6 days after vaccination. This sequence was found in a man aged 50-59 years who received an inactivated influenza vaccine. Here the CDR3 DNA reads TGCAGTGCCCGCCGTAGCGGGAGGGCCGGGACCCAGTACTTC. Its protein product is CSARRSGRAGTQYF.